The 25 T cell receptor beta chains in this list originate from one sample, sequenced in a study of T cell repertoires in cytomegalovirus infection (dated by TCRdb to about 2019). TCRdb lists the instrument as Illumina HiSeq 1500. The public reads were reanalyzed by TCRdb: fastp trimming at Q25, MiXCR alignment, in-frame beta chains only. One record per CDR3 amino acid sequence lists the most common genes and DNA. For this sample there are about 530,000 distinct CDR3 sequences; 26% appear just once. The ten largest account for about 12% of the sample. Sequencing input: PBMCs. The source of these receptors is a human donor in good health (CMV status not recorded). Some clones in this sample may be carry-over from other donors' samples.

This clonotype was counted only a few times. J is TRBJ2-7 and V is TRBV12-3 or TRBV12-4; D is possibly TRBD2 (6 bases). V was pared by 10 bases and J by 5 bases, with 18 bases between. The CDR3 is 13 residues long. This CDR3 reads CATLENGSHEQYF. CDR3 DNA: TGTGCCACTTTGGAGAACGGGAGCCACGAGCAGTACTTC.

This clonotype was counted only a few times. V gene TRBV10-3 combines with J gene TRBJ2-1, with 7 bases that match TRBD2. CDR3 length: 13 amino acids. The germline gives CDR1 ENHRY, CDR2 SYGVKD. V trimming: 4 bases; J trimming: 9 bases; junction bases outside the gene matches: 6. The CDR3 region is CAISAGGSSEQFF. In nucleotides, the CDR3 is TGTGCCATCAGTGCCGGCGGGAGCAGTGAGCAGTTCTTC.

J is TRBJ2-7 and V is TRBV12-3 or TRBV12-4; 11 bases map to TRBD2. The CDR3 is made up of 15 amino acids. With V trimmed by 6 bases and J by 3 bases, 7 bases remained unmatched. The CDR3 spells CASSQTSGSGYEQYF. CDR3 DNA sequence: TGTGCCAGCAGCCAAACTAGCGGGAGTGGCTACGAGCAGTACTTC.

The chain couples TRBV29-1 to TRBJ2-1; TRBD1 is a possible D gene (6 bases). The CDR3 consists of 14 residues. The ends were cut back, 1 base at V and 4 bases at J, with 11 bases in the middle. The germline gives CDR1 SQVTM, CDR2 ANQGSEA. The CDR3 sequence is CSVEVRGPYNEQFF. The CDR3 DNA reads TGCAGCGTTGAAGTCAGGGGACCTTACAATGAGCAGTTCTTC.

This clonotype has just a few counts. The chain combines TRBV6-9 with TRBJ2-4; a possible D gene is TRBD2 (5 bases). The CDR3 is 14 residues long. V shed 6 bases and J shed 0 bases, with 9 bases lying between them. Germline loops: CDR1 MNHGY, CDR2 SVAAGI. The CDR3 protein is CASRPGLAKNIQYF. CDR3 sequence (DNA): TGTGCCAGCAGGCCCGGACTAGCCAAAAACATTCAGTACTTC.

This clonotype has a handful of counts. This chain joins TRBV20-1 and TRBJ1-1, with D hard to call. Germline V lookup: CDR1 DFQATT, CDR2 SNEGSKA (reference sequence). V was trimmed by 0 bases and J by 1 base, leaving 6 bases between them. This CDR3 comprises 13 residues. DNA for the CDR3: TGCAGTGCTAGAGATTACAGGAACACTGAAGCTTTCTTT. Amino acids: CSARDYRNTEAFF.

The V call is TRBV7-2, the J call TRBJ2-6; a weak D match, TRBD1 (6 bases). Trimming shortened V by 6 bases and J by 5 bases, and 11 bases separated the two germline ends. CDR3 size: 14 residues. Germline CDR1 SGHTA, CDR2 FQGNSA. The CDR3 reads CASSWDTWANVLTF. The CDR3 nucleotides read TGTGCCAGCAGTTGGGACACCTGGGCCAACGTCCTGACTTTC.

This clonotype was seen more than once but under ten times. The chain recombines TRBV20-1 with TRBJ1-6; TRBD1 might be the D (6 bases). Deletions cut 3 bases from V and 8 bases from J, with 14 bases between. The CDR3 has 14 amino acids. Germline V CDR1 and CDR2: DFQATT, SNEGSKA (reference sequence). This CDR3 reads CSASTGKKDSPLHF. The CDR3 DNA is TGCAGTGCTAGTACAGGGAAGAAGGATTCACCCCTCCACTTT.

This clonotype was recorded many times. The chain carries TRBV2 and TRBJ2-1, with no clear D. With 5 bases removed from V and 8 bases from J, the gap between germline ends came to 10 bases. Germline CDR1 SNHLY, CDR2 FYNNEI. This CDR3 is built from 12 residues. Written as DNA, the CDR3 is TGTGCCAGCAGTCCAGAGTACTATGAGCAGTTCTTC. Amino acid sequence: CASSPEYYEQFF.

The rearrangement links TRBV5-5 to TRBJ1-3; 7 positions agree with TRBD1. V trimming: 2 bases; J trimming: 7 bases; junction bases outside the gene matches: 9. The length of the CDR3 is 15 residues. From germline, CDR1 is SGHKS and CDR2 YYEKEE (reference sequence). CDR3 in DNA: TGTGCCAGCAGCTTCCTGACAGGGTCTCAGAACACCATATATTTT. Its translation is CASSFLTGSQNTIYF.

This clonotype was detected only a few times. This rearrangement joins TRBV4-3 to TRBJ2-1; D ambiguous. The CDR3 is 18 residues long. Germline V gene data show CDR1 as LGHNA and CDR2 as YSLEER. Trimming stripped 2 bases from V and 0 bases from J, with 17 bases between. The CDR3 loop reads CASSQSPQISGSYNEQFF. CDR3 DNA: TGCGCCAGCAGCCAATCCCCACAGATCAGTGGCTCCTACAATGAGCAGTTCTTC.

This chain joins TRBV6-1 and TRBJ1-1, with 8 bases lining up with TRBD1. CDR1 is MNHNS and CDR2 is SASEGT in the germline V gene. The V gene end was trimmed by 5 bases and the J gene end by 4 bases; junction bases not matched to a gene: 18. This CDR3 contains 18 residues. The CDR3 DNA reads TGTGCCAGCAGTAGATTTCGACAGGGGCTTCTAAGTGGCACTGAAGCTTTCTTT. Translated, it gives CASSRFRQGLLSGTEAFF.

This clonotype was observed at least ten times. V gene TRBV7-8 combines with J gene TRBJ1-1; the D gene is possibly TRBD1 (6 bases). The V gene's germline CDR1 is SGHVS and CDR2 FQNEAQ. This CDR3 is built from 17 residues. V was cut by 3 bases and J by 6 bases, with 23 bases left in between. CDR3 nucleotide sequence: TGTGCCAGCAGCTTTCTAGACAGGCCCAGTTCCACATCTGAAGCTTTCTTT. Residues: CASSFLDRPSSTSEAFF.

A few counts support this clonotype. The chain employs TRBV4-1 and TRBJ2-3; D remains ambiguous. CDR1 and CDR2 (germline): MGHRA, YSYEKL. Trimming took 1 base from V and 14 from J, leaving 7 bases between them. The CDR3 length is 10 residues. DNA for the CDR3: TGCGCCAGCAGCCAAGGACGGACGTATTTT. This encodes CASSQGRTYF.

This clonotype was seen many times. The genes are TRBV7-2 and TRBJ1-1; 7 bases agree with TRBD1. The junction had 16 bases not matched to a gene; V was cut back by 5 bases and J by 4 bases. The CDR3 sequence is 17 residues long. The germline CDR1 and CDR2 sequences are SGHTA and FQGNSA. The CDR3 sequence: CASSPQTGMRVATEAFF. The DNA for the CDR3 is TGTGCCAGCAGCCCCCAGACAGGGATGAGGGTAGCCACTGAAGCTTTCTTT.

The chain uses TRBV11-2 and TRBJ2-1, with 8 nucleotides matching TRBD2. Germline trimming cut 5 bases from V and 7 bases from J; bases unmatched to any gene: 25. The CDR3 has 20 amino acids. Germline values: CDR1 SGHAT, CDR2 FQNNGV. The CDR3 spells CASSTLKALPVAGIFNEQFF. CDR3 sequence (DNA): TGTGCCAGCAGCACGTTAAAGGCCCTTCCCGTAGCGGGGATCTTTAATGAGCAGTTCTTC.

This clonotype turned up a few times. The gene calls are TRBV20-1 and TRBJ2-3; no firm D call. The V gene's germline CDR1 is DFQATT and CDR2 SNEGSKA (reference sequence). V lost 4 bases to trimming and J lost 5 bases, with 7 bases between them. This CDR3 has 11 amino acids. The CDR3 protein is CSATWGDTQYF. The CDR3, as DNA: TGCAGTGCTACCTGGGGAGATACGCAGTATTTT.

This clonotype was observed a handful of times. V gene TRBV12-3 or TRBV12-4 combines with J gene TRBJ1-1; 9 bases fit TRBD1. CDR3 size: 15 residues. V was pared by 4 bases and J by 5 bases, with 8 bases of the junction left unmatched. DNA of the CDR3: TGTGCCAGCAGTTCTACGGGACAGGGCGGAACTGAAGCTTTCTTT. Encoded protein: CASSSTGQGGTEAFF.

Many counts were recorded for this clonotype. The V call is TRBV7-2, the J call TRBJ1-1; TRBD1 aligns across 9 bases. The CDR3 spans 18 residues. CDR1 is SGHTA and CDR2 is FQGNSA in the germline V gene. Trimming at V came to 3 bases and at J to 0 bases, leaving 11 bases not matched to a gene. The CDR3 bases are TGTGCCAGCAGCTTTGATAACAGGGGGCTCGGAATGAACACTGAAGCTTTCTTT. As protein: CASSFDNRGLGMNTEAFF.

The rearrangement uses TRBV19 and TRBJ2-3; D unclear. Germline V gene sequence: CDR1 LNHDA, CDR2 SQIVND (reference sequence). V was trimmed by 8 bases and J by 2 bases, leaving 17 bases between them. This CDR3 region has 15 residues. CDR3 amino acids: CASCCLAETTDTQYF. CDR3 DNA sequence: TGTGCCAGTTGTTGCCTTGCGGAGACCACAGATACGCAGTATTTT.

This clonotype appeared a few times. The chain is built from TRBV7-2 and TRBJ2-3; 8 nucleotides agree with TRBD2. The CDR3 is 15 amino acids. CDR1 is SGHTA and CDR2 is FQGNSA in the germline V gene. The ends lost 1 base at V and 4 bases at J; junction bases unmatched: 4. The DNA for the CDR3 is TGTGCCAGCAGCTTAGTGGGCGGGGGGCCAGATACGCAGTATTTT. Translation gives CASSLVGGGPDTQYF.

The chain is built from TRBV5-8 and TRBJ2-3; D may be TRBD1 or TRBD2 (5 bases each). The ends were cut back, 3 bases at V and 3 bases at J, with 20 bases in the middle. Germline V lookup: CDR1 SGHTS, CDR2 YDEGEE. The CDR3 contains 17 residues. In DNA, the CDR3 is TGTGCCAGCAGCTCCGCCACCGGGACCCCAGTAACAGATACGCAGTATTTT. Residues: CASSSATGTPVTDTQYF.

The J gene is TRBJ2-7, the V gene TRBV7-3, with D possibly being TRBD1 (6 bases). V shed 5 bases and J shed 3 bases, with 11 bases lying between them. Germline loops: CDR1 SGHTA, CDR2 FQGTGA. The length of the CDR3 is 13 residues. CDR3 in DNA: TGTGCCAGCAGCATCGGACAGTACTACGAGCAGTACTTC. Its protein is CASSIGQYYEQYF.

The V gene is TRBV28, the J gene TRBJ1-1, with D perhaps matching TRBD1 (5 bases). Germline CDR1 MDHEN, CDR2 SYDVKM. Trimming took off 6 bases at V and 6 bases at J, with 11 bases between the two ends. The CDR3 runs to 12 residues. The CDR3 sequence: CASSRPGAEAFF. The DNA of the CDR3 is TGTGCCAGCAGCCGCCCGGGGGCTGAAGCTTTCTTT. Supplemented by reference TRBV28 and TRBJ1-1, the full variable domain reads DVKVTQSSRYLVKRTGEKVFLECVQDMDHENMFWYRQDPGLGLRLIYFSYDVKMKEKGDIPEGYSVSREKKERFSLILESASTNQTSMYLCASSRPGAEAFFGQGTRLTVV.

This clonotype was counted only a few times. The chain joins TRBV25-1 to TRBJ2-2; a possible D gene is TRBD2 (6 bases). V dropped 1 base and J dropped 7 bases, with 10 bases sitting between them. CDR1 is MGHDK, CDR2 SYGVNS, per germline. The CDR3 is 14 amino acids. The CDR3 is CASSELRGGGELFF. Here the CDR3 DNA reads TGTGCCAGCAGTGAATTAAGGGGAGGCGGGGAGCTGTTTTTT.